The clone carrying this TCR beta chain was observed a handful of times. The antigen is not known. Assay used: immunoSEQ multiplex PCR; TCRdb lists only in-frame clones, some missing. The sample carries about 110,000 clones, around 68% recorded once. This entry belongs to a study of shared clonotypes between healthy human individuals. Points from the study as a whole: The low donor count limited represented genetic and exposure-history diversity.

The junction had 5 bases not matched to a gene; V was cut back by 7 bases and J by 3 bases. The CDR3 totals 14 residues. In germline, CDR1 is MNHEY, CDR2 SMNVEV (reference sequence). The sample was memory CD8+ T cells sorted from blood. The sample's subset: CD45RO+ cells pooled with CCR7-negative TemRA cells. The sequence derives from a woman in her thirties in good health. The chain links TRBV27 to TRBJ1-4; the match to TRBD1 covers 7 bases. The CDR3 nucleotides are TGTGCCAGCAAACAGGGGTTGGCTAATGAAAAACTGTTTTTT. It is translated as CASKQGLANEKLFF.